A single sample gave rise to the 11 T cell receptor beta chains below, sequenced in a study of shared clonotypes between healthy human individuals. Profiling relied on immunoSEQ multiplex PCR, and the TCRdb table lists in-frame clones only, not all of them. The table has some 2 million clones, roughly 96% seen once. Sequencing input: naive CD4+ T cells sorted from blood. Subset specified: CD45RA+ positively selected. These receptors were obtained from a man in his late teens or twenties in good health.

The chain carries TRBV30 and TRBJ2-7; TRBD1 might be the D (5 bases). The CDR3 is 15 amino acids. The germline V gene encodes CDR1 GTSNPN and CDR2 SVGIG (reference sequence). V lost 2 bases and J 2 bases, leaving 16 bases between the germline ends. CDR3 protein: CAWSPPQGATYEQYF. The CDR3 DNA reads TGTGCCTGGAGTCCGCCCCAAGGGGCCACCTACGAGCAGTACTTC.

This chain joins TRBV7-3 and TRBJ2-2; D is uncertain. Germline V CDR1 and CDR2: SGHTA, FQGTGA. The CDR3 sequence is 13 residues long. V lost 3 bases and J lost 4, with 6 bases in between. This CDR3 reads CASSFDSTGELFF. Written as DNA, the CDR3 is TGTGCCAGCAGCTTTGACTCCACCGGGGAGCTGTTTTTT.

The rearrangement links TRBV7-2 to TRBJ2-7, with 11 bases aligning to TRBD2. The J segment lost 2 bases and the V segment lost 5 bases, leaving 8 bases of the junction unmatched. This CDR3 contains 16 residues. CDR1 and CDR2 (germline): SGHTA, FQGNSA. The CDR3 DNA is TGTGCCAGCAGCCAAACCGGGACTAGCGGAGCCTACGAGCAGTACTTC. Translating it yields CASSQTGTSGAYEQYF.

The table lists this clone with a count of one. The chain combines TRBV28 with TRBJ1-4; D remains unclear. Germline CDR1 reads MDHEN; CDR2 reads SYDVKM. V was clipped by 6 bases and J by 4 bases, with 12 bases between them. This CDR3 contains 14 residues. Written as DNA, the CDR3 is TGTGCCAGCAGGCGGGGTGACTTTAATGAAAAACTGTTTTTT. This encodes CASRRGDFNEKLFF. Using reference TRBV28 and TRBJ1-4 for the parts outside the CDR3, the full variable domain is DVKVTQSSRYLVKRTGEKVFLECVQDMDHENMFWYRQDPGLGLRLIYFSYDVKMKEKGDIPEGYSVSREKKERFSLILESASTNQTSMYLCASRRGDFNEKLFFGSGTQLSVL.

The chain has TRBV5-1 and TRBJ1-4; D ambiguous. CDR3 length equals 17 residues. The V gene's germline CDR1 is SGHRS and CDR2 YFSETQ. Trimming removed 0 bases from V and 8 bases from J, with 20 bases in between. The DNA of the CDR3 is TGCGCCAGCAGCTTGGAAGAGGCCGCGAGAAGCAGGGAAAAACTGTTTTTT. Translated: CASSLEEAARSREKLFF. Full variable domain (outside the CDR3, taken from reference TRBV5-1 and TRBJ1-4): KAGVTQTPRYLIKTRGQQVTLSCSPISGHRSVSWYQQTPGQGLQFLFEYFSETQRNKGNFPGRFSGRQFSNSRSEMNVSTLELGDSALYLCASSLEEAARSREKLFFGSGTQLSVL.

This clone has just one count. The identical CDR3 is also encoded by other nucleotide sequences in the sample. The gene calls are TRBV19 and TRBJ2-7; 7 bases align to TRBD1. The CDR3 contains 13 residues. V lost 4 bases, J lost 4 bases, and 4 bases stayed unmatched. Germline V gene data show CDR1 as LNHDA and CDR2 as SQIVND (reference sequence). The CDR3 region is CASSRTGTYEQYF. The CDR3 DNA is TGTGCCAGTAGTAGGACAGGAACTTACGAGCAGTACTTC.

This clone was observed a few times. The genes are TRBV6-6 and TRBJ1-5, with TRBD1 matching over 10 bases. Germline V gene data show CDR1 as MNHNY and CDR2 as SVGAGI (reference sequence). J lost 5 bases, V lost 7 bases, and 8 bases had no gene match. The CDR3 consists of 15 residues. CDR3 amino acids: CASIPLGQGDQPQHF. CDR3 sequence (DNA): TGTGCCAGCATCCCTTTAGGACAGGGGGATCAGCCCCAGCATTTT.

The chain links TRBV5-1 to TRBJ2-1; D may correspond to TRBD1 or TRBD2 (5 bases each). CDR3 length: 11 amino acids. Germline V gives CDR1 SGHRS, CDR2 YFSETQ. Trimming stripped 0 bases from V and 14 bases from J, with 9 bases between. CDR3 coding DNA: TGCGCCAGCAGCTTGGAGGGGACCGAGTTCTTC. This codes for CASSLEGTEFF.

The chain links TRBV15 to TRBJ1-2; TRBD1 is a possible D gene (6 bases). Germline V gene lookup returns CDR1 LNHNV and CDR2 YYDKDF (reference sequence). The CDR3 length is 15 residues. Trimming cost V 0 bases and J 3 bases, with 11 bases left between them. The CDR3 spells CATSREGAVHYGYTF. The CDR3 coding sequence is TGTGCCACCAGCAGAGAGGGGGCCGTGCACTATGGCTACACCTTC.

The V call is TRBV7-9, the J call TRBJ1-3; a possible D gene is TRBD1 (6 bases). Germline V CDR1 and CDR2: SEHNR, FQNEAQ (reference sequence). The CDR3 has 14 residues. V lost 4 bases, J lost 8 bases, and 15 bases lay in between. CDR3: CASSSTGRADTIYF. DNA for the CDR3: TGTGCCAGCAGCTCTACAGGGAGGGCTGACACCATATATTTT.

Worth noting for this clone: The sample contains more than one DNA sequence encoding this CDR3. The genes are TRBV19 and TRBJ1-2; the match to TRBD1 covers 10 bases. The CDR3 is 13 amino acids. The germline gives CDR1 LNHDA, CDR2 SQIVND (reference sequence). Unmatched junction bases numbered 2, after V lost 6 bases and J lost 4 bases. The CDR3 here is CASRGQGSYGYTF. The CDR3 DNA reads TGTGCCAGTAGGGGACAGGGGAGCTATGGCTACACCTTC. The full variable domain, in which reference TRBV19 and TRBJ1-2 provide the parts outside the CDR3, is DGGITQSPKYLFRKEGQNVTLSCEQNLNHDAMYWYRQDPGQGLRLIYYSQIVNDFQKGDIAEGYSVSREKKESFPLTVTSAQKNPTAFYLCASRGQGSYGYTFGSGTRLTVV.